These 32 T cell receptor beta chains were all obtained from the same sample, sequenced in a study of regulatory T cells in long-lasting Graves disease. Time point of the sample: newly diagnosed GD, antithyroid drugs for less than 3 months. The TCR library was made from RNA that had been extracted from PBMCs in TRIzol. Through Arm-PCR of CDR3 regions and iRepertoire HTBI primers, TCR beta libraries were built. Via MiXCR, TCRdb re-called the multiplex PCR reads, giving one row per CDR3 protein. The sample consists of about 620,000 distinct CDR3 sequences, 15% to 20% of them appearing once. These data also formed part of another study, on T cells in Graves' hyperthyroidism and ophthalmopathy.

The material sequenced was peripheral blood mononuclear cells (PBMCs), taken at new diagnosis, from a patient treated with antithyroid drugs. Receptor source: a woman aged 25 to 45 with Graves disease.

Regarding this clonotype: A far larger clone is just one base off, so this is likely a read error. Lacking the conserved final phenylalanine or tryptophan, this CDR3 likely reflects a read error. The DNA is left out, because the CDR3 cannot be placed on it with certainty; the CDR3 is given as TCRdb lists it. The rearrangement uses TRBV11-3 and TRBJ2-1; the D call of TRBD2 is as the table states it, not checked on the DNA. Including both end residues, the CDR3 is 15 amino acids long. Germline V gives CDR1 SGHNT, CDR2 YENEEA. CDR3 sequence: CASSLDLGLAGGMIL.

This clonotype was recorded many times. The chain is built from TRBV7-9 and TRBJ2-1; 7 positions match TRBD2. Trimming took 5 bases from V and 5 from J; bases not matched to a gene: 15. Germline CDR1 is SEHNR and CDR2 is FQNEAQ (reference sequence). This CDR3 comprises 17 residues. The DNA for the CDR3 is TGTGCCAGCAGCCCCCTTTATCGCCTAGCGGTTAACAATGAGCAGTTCTTC. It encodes CASSPLYRLAVNNEQFF.

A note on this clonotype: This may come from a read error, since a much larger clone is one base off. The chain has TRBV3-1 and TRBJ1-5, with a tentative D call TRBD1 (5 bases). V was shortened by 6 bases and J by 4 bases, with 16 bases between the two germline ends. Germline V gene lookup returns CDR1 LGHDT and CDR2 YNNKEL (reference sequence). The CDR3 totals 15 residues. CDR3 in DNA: TGTGCCAGCAGGCGGGGCGGGTCCCGTAATCAGCCCCAGCATTTT. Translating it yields CASRRGGSRNQPQHF.

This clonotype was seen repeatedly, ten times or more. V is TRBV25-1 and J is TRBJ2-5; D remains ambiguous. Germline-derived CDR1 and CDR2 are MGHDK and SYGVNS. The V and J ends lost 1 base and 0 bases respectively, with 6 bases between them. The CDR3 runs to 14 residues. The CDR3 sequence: CASSEFWDQETQYF. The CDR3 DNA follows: TGTGCCAGCAGTGAATTCTGGGACCAAGAGACCCAGTACTTC.

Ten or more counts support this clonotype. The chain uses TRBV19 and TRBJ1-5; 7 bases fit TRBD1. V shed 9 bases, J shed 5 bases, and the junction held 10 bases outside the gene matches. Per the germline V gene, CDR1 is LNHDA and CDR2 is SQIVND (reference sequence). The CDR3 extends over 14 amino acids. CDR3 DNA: TGTGCCAGCAGAGCTCGGGACAGTTATCAGCCCCAGCATTTT. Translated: CASRARDSYQPQHF.

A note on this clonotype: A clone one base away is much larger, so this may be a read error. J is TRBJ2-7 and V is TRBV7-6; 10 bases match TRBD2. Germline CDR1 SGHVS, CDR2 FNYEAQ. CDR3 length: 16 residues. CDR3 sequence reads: CASSLGLTSGYHERYF. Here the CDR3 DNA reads TGTGCCAGCAGCTTAGGTTTGACTAGCGGGTATCACGAGCGGTACTTC.

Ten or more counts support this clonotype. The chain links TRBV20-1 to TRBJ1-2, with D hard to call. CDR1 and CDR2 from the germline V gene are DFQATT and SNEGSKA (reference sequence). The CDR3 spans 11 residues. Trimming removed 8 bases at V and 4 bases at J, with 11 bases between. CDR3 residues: CSTPQVYGYTF. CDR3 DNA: TGCAGTACCCCCCAAGTCTATGGCTACACCTTC.

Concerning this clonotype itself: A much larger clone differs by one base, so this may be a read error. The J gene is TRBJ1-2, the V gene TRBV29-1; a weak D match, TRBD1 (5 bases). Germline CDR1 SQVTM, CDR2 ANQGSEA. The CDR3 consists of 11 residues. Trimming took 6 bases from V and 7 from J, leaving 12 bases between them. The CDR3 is CSVNIGGGYTF. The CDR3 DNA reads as TGCAGCGTGAATATTGGGGGTGGCTACACCTTC. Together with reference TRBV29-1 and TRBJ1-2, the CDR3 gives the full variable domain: SAVISQKPSRDICQRGTSLTIQCQVDSQVTMMFWYRQQPGQSLTLIATANQGSEATYESGFVIDKFPISRPNLTFSTLTVSNMSPEDSSIYLCSVNIGGGYTFGSGTRLTVV.

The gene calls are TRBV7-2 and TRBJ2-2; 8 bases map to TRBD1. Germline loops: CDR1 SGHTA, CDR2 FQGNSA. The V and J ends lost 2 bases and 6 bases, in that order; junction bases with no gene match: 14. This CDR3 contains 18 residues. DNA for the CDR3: TGTGCCAGCAGCTTACGAGTTTTAGTGACAGGGGTTCCCGGGGAGCTGTTTTTT. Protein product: CASSLRVLVTGVPGELFF.

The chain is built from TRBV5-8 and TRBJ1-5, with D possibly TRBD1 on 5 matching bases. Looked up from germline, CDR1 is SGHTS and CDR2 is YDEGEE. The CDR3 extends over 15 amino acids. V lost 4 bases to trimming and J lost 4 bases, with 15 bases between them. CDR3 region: CASSEPGGLNQPQHF. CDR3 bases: TGTGCCAGCAGCGAGCCCGGGGGACTGAATCAGCCCCAGCATTTT.

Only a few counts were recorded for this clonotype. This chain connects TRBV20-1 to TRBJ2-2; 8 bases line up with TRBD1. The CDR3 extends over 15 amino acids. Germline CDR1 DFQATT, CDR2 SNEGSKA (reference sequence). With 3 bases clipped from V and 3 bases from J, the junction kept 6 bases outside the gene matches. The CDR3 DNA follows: TGCAGTGCTAGGCCCAGGGGGCGCGACACCGGGGAGCTGTTTTTT. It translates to CSARPRGRDTGELFF.

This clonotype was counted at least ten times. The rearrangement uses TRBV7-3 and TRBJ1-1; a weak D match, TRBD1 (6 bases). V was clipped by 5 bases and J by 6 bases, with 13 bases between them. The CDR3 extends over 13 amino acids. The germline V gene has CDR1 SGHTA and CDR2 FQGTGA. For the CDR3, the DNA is TGTGCCAGCAGCCCTCGGACAGAAGCTGAAGCTTTCTTT. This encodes CASSPRTEAEAFF.

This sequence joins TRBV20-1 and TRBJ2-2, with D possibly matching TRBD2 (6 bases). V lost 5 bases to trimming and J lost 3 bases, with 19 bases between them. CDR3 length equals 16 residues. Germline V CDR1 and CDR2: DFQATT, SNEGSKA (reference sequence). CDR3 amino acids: CSAPTMRGIDTGELFF. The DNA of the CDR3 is TGCAGTGCTCCCACGATGCGCGGGATTGACACCGGGGAGCTGTTTTTT.

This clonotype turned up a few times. Here the CDR3 DNA reads TGTGCCAGCAGTTTTGGGCAGGGGCGAGGCTACGAGCAGTACTTC. Protein product: CASSFGQGRGYEQYF. J is TRBJ2-7 and V is TRBV27; TRBD1 might be the D (6 bases). The germline gives CDR1 MNHEY, CDR2 SMNVEV (reference sequence). Between the trimmed V and J ends, which lost 3 bases and 3 bases, there was a span of 15 bases. This CDR3 has 15 amino acids.

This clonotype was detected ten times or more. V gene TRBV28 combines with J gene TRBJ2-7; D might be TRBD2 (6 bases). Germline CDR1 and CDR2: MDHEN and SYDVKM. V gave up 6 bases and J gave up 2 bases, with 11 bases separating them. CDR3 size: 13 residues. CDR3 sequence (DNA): TGTGCCAGCAGGGACGGGGGAACCTACGAGCAGTACTTC. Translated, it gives CASRDGGTYEQYF.

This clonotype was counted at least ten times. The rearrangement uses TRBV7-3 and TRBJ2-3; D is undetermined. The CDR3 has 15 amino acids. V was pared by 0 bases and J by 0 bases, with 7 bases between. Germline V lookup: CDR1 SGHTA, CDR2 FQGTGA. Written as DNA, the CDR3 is TGTGCCAGCAGCTTAACGGGGTTTAGCACAGATACGCAGTATTTT. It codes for CASSLTGFSTDTQYF.

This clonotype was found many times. The CDR3 spells CASSSAGHYNEQFF. Written as DNA, the CDR3 is TGTGCCAGCAGCTCCGCGGGACACTATAATGAGCAGTTCTTC. The rearrangement uses TRBV7-2 and TRBJ2-1; D could derive from TRBD1 or TRBD2 (6 bases each). The ends were cut back, 4 bases at V and 7 bases at J, with 14 bases in the middle. Looked up from germline, CDR1 is SGHTA and CDR2 is FQGNSA. The CDR3 runs to 14 residues.

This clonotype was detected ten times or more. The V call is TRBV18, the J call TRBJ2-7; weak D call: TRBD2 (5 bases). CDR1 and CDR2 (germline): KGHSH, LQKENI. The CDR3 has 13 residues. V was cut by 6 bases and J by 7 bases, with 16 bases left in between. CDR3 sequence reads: CASSLLEADEQYF. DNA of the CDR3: TGTGCCAGCTCCCTATTGGAGGCAGATGAGCAGTACTTC.

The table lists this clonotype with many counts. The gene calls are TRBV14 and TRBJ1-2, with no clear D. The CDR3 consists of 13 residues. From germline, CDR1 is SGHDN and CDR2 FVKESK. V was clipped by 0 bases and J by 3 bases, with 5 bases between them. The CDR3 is CASSQDTYYGYTF. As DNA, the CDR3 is TGTGCCAGCAGCCAAGATACCTACTATGGCTACACCTTC.

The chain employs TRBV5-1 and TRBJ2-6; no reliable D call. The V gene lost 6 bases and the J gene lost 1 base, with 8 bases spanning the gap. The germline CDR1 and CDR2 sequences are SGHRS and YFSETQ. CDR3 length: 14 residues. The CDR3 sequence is CASNQMSGANVLTF. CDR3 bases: TGCGCCAGCAACCAAATGTCTGGGGCCAACGTCCTGACTTTC. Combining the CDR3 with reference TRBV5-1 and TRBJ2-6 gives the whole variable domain KAGVTQTPRYLIKTRGQQVTLSCSPISGHRSVSWYQQTPGQGLQFLFEYFSETQRNKGNFPGRFSGRQFSNSRSEMNVSTLELGDSALYLCASNQMSGANVLTFGAGSRLTVL.

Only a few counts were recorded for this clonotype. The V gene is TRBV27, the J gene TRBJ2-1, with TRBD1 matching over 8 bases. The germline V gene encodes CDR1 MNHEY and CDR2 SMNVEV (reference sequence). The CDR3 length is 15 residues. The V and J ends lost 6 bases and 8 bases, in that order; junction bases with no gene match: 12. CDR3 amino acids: CASRSDRVRVYEQFF. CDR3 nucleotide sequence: TGTGCCAGCAGATCGGACAGGGTGAGGGTATATGAGCAGTTCTTC.

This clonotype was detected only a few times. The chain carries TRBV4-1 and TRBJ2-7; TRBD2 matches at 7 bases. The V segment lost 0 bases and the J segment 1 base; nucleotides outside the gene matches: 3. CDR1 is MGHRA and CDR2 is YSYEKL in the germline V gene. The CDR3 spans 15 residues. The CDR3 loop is CASSQDGTTSYEQYF. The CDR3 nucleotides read TGCGCCAGCAGCCAAGACGGGACTACGTCCTACGAGCAGTACTTC.

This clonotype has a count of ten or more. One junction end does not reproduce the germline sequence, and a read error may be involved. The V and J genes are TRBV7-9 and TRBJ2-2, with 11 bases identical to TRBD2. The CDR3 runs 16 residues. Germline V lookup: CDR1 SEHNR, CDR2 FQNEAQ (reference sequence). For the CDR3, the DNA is TGTGCCAGCAGCGTAGCCGGGACTAGCGGCACCGGGGAGCTGTTTTTT. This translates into CASSVAGTSGTGELFF.

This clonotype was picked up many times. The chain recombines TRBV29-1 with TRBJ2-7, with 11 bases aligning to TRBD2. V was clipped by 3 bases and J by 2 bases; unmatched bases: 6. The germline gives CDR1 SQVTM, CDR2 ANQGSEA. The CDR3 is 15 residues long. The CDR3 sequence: CSVDGTSGKAYEQYF. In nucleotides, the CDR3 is TGCAGCGTTGATGGGACTAGCGGAAAAGCCTACGAGCAGTACTTC.

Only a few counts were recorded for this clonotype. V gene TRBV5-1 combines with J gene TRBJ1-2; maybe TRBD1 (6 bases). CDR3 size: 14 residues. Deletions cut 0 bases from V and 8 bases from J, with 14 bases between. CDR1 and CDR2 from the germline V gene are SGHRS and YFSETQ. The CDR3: CASSLELGARGYTF. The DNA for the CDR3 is TGCGCCAGCAGCTTGGAATTGGGGGCGCGAGGCTACACCTTC.

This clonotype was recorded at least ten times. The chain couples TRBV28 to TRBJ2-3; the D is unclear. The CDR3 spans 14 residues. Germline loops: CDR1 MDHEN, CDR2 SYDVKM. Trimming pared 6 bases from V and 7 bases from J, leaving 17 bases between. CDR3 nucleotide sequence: TGTGCCAGCAGGATCCCGGGCCCCAGGAATACGCAGTATTTT. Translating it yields CASRIPGPRNTQYF.

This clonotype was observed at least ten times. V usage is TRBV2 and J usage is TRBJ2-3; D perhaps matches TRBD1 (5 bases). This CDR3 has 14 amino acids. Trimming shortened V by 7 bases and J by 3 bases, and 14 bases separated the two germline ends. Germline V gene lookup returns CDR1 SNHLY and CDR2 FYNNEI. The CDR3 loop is CASNGLGATDTQYF. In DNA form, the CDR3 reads TGTGCCAGCAACGGCCTAGGGGCAACAGATACGCAGTATTTT.

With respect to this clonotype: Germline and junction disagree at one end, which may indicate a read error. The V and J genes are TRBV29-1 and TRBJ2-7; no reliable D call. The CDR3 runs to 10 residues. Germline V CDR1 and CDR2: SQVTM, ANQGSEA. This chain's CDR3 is CSSDLVKGNF. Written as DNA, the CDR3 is TGCAGCTCTGATTTAGTTAAGGGTAACTTC.

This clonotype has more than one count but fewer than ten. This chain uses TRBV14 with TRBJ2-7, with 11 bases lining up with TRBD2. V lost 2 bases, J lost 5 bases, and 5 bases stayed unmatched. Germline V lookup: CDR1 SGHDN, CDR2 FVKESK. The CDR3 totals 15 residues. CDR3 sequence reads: CASSQPGLAVHEQYF. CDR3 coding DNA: TGTGCCAGCAGCCAACCGGGACTAGCGGTACACGAGCAGTACTTC.

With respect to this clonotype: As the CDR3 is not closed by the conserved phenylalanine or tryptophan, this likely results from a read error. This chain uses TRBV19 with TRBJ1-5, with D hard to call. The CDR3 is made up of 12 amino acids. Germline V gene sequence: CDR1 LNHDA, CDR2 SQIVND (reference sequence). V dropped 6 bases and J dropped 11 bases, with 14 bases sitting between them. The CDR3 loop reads CASSRQSVAQHS. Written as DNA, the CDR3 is TGTGCCAGTAGCCGACAATCAGTGGCCCAGCATTCT.

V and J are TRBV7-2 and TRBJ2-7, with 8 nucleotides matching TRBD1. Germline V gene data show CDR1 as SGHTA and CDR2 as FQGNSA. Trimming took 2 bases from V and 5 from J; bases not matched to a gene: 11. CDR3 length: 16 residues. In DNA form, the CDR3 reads TGTGCCAGCAGCTTAACCGGACAGGGTTATTTCCACGAGCAGTACTTC. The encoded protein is CASSLTGQGYFHEQYF.

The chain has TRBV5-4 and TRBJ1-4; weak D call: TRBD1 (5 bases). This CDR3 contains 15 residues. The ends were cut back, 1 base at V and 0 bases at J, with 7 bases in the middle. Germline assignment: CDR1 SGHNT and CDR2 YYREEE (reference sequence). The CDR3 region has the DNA TGTGCCAGCAGCTTGTGGGGGGCAACTAATGAAAAACTGTTTTTT. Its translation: CASSLWGATNEKLFF.